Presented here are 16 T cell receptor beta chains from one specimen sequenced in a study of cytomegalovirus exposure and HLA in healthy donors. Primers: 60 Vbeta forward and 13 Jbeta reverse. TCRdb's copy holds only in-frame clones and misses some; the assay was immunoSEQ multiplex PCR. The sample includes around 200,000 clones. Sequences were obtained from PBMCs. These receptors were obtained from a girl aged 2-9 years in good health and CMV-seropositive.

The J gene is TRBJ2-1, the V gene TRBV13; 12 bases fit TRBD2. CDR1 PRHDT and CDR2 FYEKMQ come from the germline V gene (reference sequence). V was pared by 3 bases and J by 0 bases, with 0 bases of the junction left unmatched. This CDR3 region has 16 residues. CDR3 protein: CASSLGLAGSYNEQFF. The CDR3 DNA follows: TGTGCCAGCAGCTTGGGACTAGCGGGCTCCTACAATGAGCAGTTCTTC.

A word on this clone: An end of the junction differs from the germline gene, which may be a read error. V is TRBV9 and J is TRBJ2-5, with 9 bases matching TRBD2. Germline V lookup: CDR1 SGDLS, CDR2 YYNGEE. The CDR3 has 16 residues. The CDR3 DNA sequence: TGTGCCGGCAGCGCCAGCCATAGCGGGGGTCGGGAGACCCAGTACTTC. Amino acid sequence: CAGSASHSGGRETQYF.

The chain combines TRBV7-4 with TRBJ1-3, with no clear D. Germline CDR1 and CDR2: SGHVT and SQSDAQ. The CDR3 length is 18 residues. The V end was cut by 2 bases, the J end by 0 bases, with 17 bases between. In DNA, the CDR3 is TGTGCCAGCAGCTTAATGGCCGGGAGGTTCGGCTCTGGAAACACCATATATTTT. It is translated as CASSLMAGRFGSGNTIYF.

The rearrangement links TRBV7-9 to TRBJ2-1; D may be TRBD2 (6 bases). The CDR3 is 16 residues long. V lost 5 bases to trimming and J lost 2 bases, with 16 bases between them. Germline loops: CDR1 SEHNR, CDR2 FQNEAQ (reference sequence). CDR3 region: CASSPPLANPYNEQFF. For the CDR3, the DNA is TGTGCCAGCAGCCCCCCCCTAGCGAACCCCTACAATGAGCAGTTCTTC. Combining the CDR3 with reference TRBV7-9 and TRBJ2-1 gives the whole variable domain DTGVSQNPRHKITKRGQNVTFRCDPISEHNRLYWYRQTLGQGPEFLTYFQNEAQLEKSRLLSDRFSAERPKGSFSTLEIQRTEQGDSAMYLCASSPPLANPYNEQFFGPGTRLTVL.

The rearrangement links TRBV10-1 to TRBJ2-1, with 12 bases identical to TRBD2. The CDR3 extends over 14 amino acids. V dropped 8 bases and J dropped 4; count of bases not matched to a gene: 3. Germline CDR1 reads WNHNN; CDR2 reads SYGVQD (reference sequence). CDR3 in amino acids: CASGGTSGYNEQFF. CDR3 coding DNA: TGCGCCAGCGGGGGGACTAGCGGGTACAATGAGCAGTTCTTC.

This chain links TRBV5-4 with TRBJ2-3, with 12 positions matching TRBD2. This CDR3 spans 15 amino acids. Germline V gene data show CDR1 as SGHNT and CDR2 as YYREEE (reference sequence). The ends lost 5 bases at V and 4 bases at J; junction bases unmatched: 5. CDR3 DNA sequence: TGTGCCAGCAGGGTACTAGCGGGAGGCTCAGATACGCAGTATTTT. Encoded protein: CASRVLAGGSDTQYF.

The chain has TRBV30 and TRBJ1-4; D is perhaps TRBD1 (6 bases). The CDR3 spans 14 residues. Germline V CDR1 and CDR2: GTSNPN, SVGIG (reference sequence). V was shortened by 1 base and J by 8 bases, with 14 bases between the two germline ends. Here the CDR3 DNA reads TGTGCCTGGAGTGAAGGGGGGGGGCAAGAAAAACTGTTTTTT. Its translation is CAWSEGGGQEKLFF.

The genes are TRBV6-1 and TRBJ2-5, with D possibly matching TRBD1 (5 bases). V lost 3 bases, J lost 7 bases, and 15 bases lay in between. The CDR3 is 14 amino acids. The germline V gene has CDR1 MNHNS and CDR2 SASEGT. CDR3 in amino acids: CASSDQGSPGTQYF. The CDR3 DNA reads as TGTGCCAGCAGTGACCAGGGCTCGCCGGGGACCCAGTACTTC.

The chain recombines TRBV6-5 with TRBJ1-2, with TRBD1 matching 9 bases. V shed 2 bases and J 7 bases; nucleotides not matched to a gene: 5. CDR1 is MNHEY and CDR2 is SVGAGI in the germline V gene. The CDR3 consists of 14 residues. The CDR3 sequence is CASSYEGTGSGYTF. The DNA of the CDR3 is TGTGCCAGCAGTTACGAGGGGACAGGGAGTGGCTACACCTTC.

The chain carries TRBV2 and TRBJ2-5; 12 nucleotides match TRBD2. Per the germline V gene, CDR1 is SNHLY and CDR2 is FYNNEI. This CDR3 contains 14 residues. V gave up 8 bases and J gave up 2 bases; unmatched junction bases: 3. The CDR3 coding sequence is TGTGCCAGCTCCGGACTAGCGGGACAAGAGACCCAGTACTTC. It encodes CASSGLAGQETQYF.

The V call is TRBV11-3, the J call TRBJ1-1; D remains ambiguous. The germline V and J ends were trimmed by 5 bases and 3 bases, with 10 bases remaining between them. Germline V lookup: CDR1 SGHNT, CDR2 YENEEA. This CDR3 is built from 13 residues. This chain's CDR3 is CASSDINDTEAFF. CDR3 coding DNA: TGTGCCAGCAGCGACATCAATGACACTGAAGCTTTCTTT.

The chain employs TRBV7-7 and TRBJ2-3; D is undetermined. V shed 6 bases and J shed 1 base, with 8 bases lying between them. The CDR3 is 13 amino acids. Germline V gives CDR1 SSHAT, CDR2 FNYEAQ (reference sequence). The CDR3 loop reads CASSSPGTDTQYF. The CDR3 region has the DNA TGTGCCAGCAGTTCCCCGGGCACAGATACGCAGTATTTT.

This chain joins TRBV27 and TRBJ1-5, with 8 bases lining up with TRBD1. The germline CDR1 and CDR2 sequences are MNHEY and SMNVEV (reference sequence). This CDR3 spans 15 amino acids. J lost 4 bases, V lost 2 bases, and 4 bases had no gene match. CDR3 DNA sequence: TGTGCCAGCAGTTTAGGGACAGGATGGAATCAGCCCCAGCATTTT. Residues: CASSLGTGWNQPQHF.

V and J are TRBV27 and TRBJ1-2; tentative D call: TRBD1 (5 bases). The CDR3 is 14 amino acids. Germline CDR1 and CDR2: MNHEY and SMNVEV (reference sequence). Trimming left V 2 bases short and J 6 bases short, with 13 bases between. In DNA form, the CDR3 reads TGTGCCAGCAGTTTACGTCAGGGCCTTCATGGCTACACCTTC. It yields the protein CASSLRQGLHGYTF.

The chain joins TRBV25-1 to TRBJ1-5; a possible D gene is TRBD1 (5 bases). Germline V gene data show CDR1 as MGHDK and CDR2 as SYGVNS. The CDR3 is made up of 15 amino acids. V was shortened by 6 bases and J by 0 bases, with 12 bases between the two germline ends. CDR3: CASSPGPDSNQPQHF. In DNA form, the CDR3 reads TGTGCCAGCAGCCCAGGGCCCGATAGCAATCAGCCCCAGCATTTT.

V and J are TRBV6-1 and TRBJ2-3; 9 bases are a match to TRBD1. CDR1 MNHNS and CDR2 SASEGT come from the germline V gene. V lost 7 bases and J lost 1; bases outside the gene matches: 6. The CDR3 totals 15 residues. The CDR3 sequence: CASTKNRGRTDTQYF. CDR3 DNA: TGTGCCAGCACAAAGAACAGGGGGCGCACAGATACGCAGTATTTT.